This T cell receptor (beta chain) was sequenced in a study of PD-1 blockade in classical Hodgkin lymphoma. Every patient had relapsed following autologous stem cell transplantation, and cohorts differed in brentuximab vedotin exposure. Profiling relied on immunoSEQ multiplex PCR, and the TCRdb table lists in-frame clones only, not all of them. The sample lists tens of thousands of clones, about 88% seen once, with roughly 10% in the top ten. V shed 8 bases and J 2 bases; nucleotides not matched to a gene: 6. Looked up from germline, CDR1 is MNHNS and CDR2 is SASEGT. This CDR3 spans 13 amino acids. Comments on this clone: Its antigen is unknown.

Overall study findings and caveats: Complete responders matched newly diagnosed patients in baseline diversity. CD4+ TCR diversity, unlike CD8+, climbed significantly by C4D1. Baseline TCR diversity was reportedly lower in newly diagnosed patients than healthy donors.

The sample consisted of peripheral blood mononuclear cells (PBMCs), taken before the second cycle of nivolumab. The receptor was isolated from a human donor with classical Hodgkin lymphoma. The chain employs TRBV6-1 and TRBJ2-7; TRBD2 matches at 7 bases. CDR3 amino acids: CASRGGATYEQYF. The CDR3 nucleotides read TGTGCCAGCCGGGGAGGGGCCACCTACGAGCAGTACTTC.